The 21 T cell receptor beta chains reported below all come from one sample, sequenced in a study of T cell repertoires in cytomegalovirus infection. TCRdb re-called the reads through MiXCR, storing one row per CDR3 protein. The table lists more than 500,000 distinct CDR3 sequences, 15% to 20% of them singletons. Source material: CD8+ T cells from PBMCs. These receptors were obtained from a human donor in good health (CMV status not recorded). Some clones in this sample may be carry-over from other donors' samples.

This clonotype has just a few counts. The chain recombines TRBV20-1 with TRBJ1-1; perhaps TRBD1 as D (5 bases). The V gene's germline CDR1 is DFQATT and CDR2 SNEGSKA (reference sequence). V lost 5 bases and J lost 2, with 21 bases in between. This CDR3 spans 16 amino acids. The CDR3 region is CSAFRDRSFFNTEAFF. The DNA for the CDR3 is TGCAGTGCTTTCCGGGACCGATCTTTCTTTAACACTGAAGCTTTCTTT.

Concerning this clonotype itself: At one end, the junction sequence differs from germline, possibly due to a read error. The V gene is TRBV12-3 or TRBV12-4, the J gene TRBJ2-5; D possibly corresponds to TRBD2 (6 bases). The CDR3 length is 13 residues. CDR3 residues: CASSLAREETQNF. CDR3 sequence (DNA): TGTGCCAGCAGTTTAGCGCGGGAAGAGACCCAGAACTTC.

The sample holds a few counts of this clonotype. The genes are TRBV27 and TRBJ2-3, with TRBD2 matching over 9 bases. Trimming took 5 bases from V and 2 from J; bases not matched to a gene: 5. CDR1 is MNHEY, CDR2 SMNVEV, per germline (reference sequence). CDR3 length: 15 amino acids. CDR3 coding DNA: TGTGCCAGCAGTACCCTAGCGGGGTTCACAGATACGCAGTATTTT. Its translation: CASSTLAGFTDTQYF.

This clonotype showed up many times. V and J are TRBV7-6 and TRBJ2-3, with 12 positions matching TRBD2. This CDR3 has 18 residues. V dropped 1 base and J dropped 7; count of bases not matched to a gene: 12. Germline CDR1 reads SGHVS; CDR2 reads FNYEAQ. The CDR3 DNA is TGTGCCAGCAGCTTAGGACCGAGACTAGCGGGAGACGAATATACGCAGTATTTT. As protein: CASSLGPRLAGDEYTQYF.

This clonotype was seen a handful of times. V gene TRBV23-1 combines with J gene TRBJ2-6, with D uncertain. TRBV23-1 is annotated as an ORF whose role is uncertain. The CDR3 runs to 12 residues. Trimming shortened V by 4 bases and J by 6 bases, and 4 bases separated the two germline ends. The DNA for the CDR3 is TGCGCCAGCAGTCGACAGGCCAACGTCCTGACTTTC. Its protein is CASSRQANVLTF.

The chain has TRBV20-1 and TRBJ2-7; 14 bases map to TRBD2. The V segment lost 4 bases and the J segment 0 bases; nucleotides outside the gene matches: 26. The V gene's germline CDR1 is DFQATT and CDR2 SNEGSKA (reference sequence). The length of the CDR3 is 23 residues. The CDR3 sequence is CSAKTQGVFRGLAGDVHSYEQYF. Here the CDR3 DNA reads TGCAGTGCTAAAACCCAGGGAGTATTTAGGGGACTAGCGGGGGACGTCCACTCCTACGAGCAGTACTTC.

This clonotype was recorded at least ten times. The chain uses TRBV7-2 and TRBJ2-2, with TRBD2 identical over 11 bases. Trimming at V came to 5 bases and at J to 5 bases, leaving 13 bases not matched to a gene. Germline values: CDR1 SGHTA, CDR2 FQGNSA. CDR3 length: 18 residues. CDR3 bases: TGTGCCAGCAGCGGCGGACTAGCGGGCCTGACCCGGACCGGGGAGCTGTTTTTT. The encoded protein is CASSGGLAGLTRTGELFF.

This chain joins TRBV20-1 and TRBJ2-1; no clear D gene. Trimming took 1 base from V and 5 from J, leaving 21 bases between them. This CDR3 has 17 amino acids. Germline assignment: CDR1 DFQATT and CDR2 SNEGSKA (reference sequence). CDR3 nucleotide sequence: TGCAGTGCTAGAGCGCTTATGGGGAATTCGAGGAACAATGAGCAGTTCTTC. Translation gives CSARALMGNSRNNEQFF.

This clonotype was seen many times. The V and J genes are TRBV27 and TRBJ2-7; D unresolved. CDR3 length: 12 amino acids. V was trimmed by 8 bases and J by 6 bases, leaving 14 bases between them. CDR1 is MNHEY and CDR2 is SMNVEV in the germline V gene (reference sequence). In DNA form, the CDR3 reads TGTGCCAGCGAAGATGTCGGGCGCGAGCAGTACTTC. It specifies CASEDVGREQYF.

This clonotype came up a few times. V usage is TRBV5-1 and J usage is TRBJ1-4; 7 bases are shared with TRBD1. This CDR3 is 14 amino acids long. The germline gives CDR1 SGHRS, CDR2 YFSETQ. Germline trimming cut 4 bases from V and 8 bases from J; bases unmatched to any gene: 8. The CDR3 DNA is TGCGCCAGCAGCGGGGACAGCCAGAGAGAAAAACTGTTTTTT. Amino acid sequence: CASSGDSQREKLFF. Based on the CDR3 plus reference TRBV5-1 and TRBJ1-4, the full variable domain is KAGVTQTPRYLIKTRGQQVTLSCSPISGHRSVSWYQQTPGQGLQFLFEYFSETQRNKGNFPGRFSGRQFSNSRSEMNVSTLELGDSALYLCASSGDSQREKLFFGSGTQLSVL.

Of note for this clonotype: With a much larger clone just one base away, this may be a read error. A read error is likely, as this CDR3 ends without the conserved phenylalanine or tryptophan. The rearrangement joins TRBV2 to TRBJ1-2, with D perhaps matching TRBD1 (5 bases). This CDR3 region has 15 residues. V was shortened by 5 bases and J by 6 bases, with 19 bases between the two germline ends. The germline CDR1 and CDR2 sequences are SNHLY and FYNNEI. The CDR3 DNA follows: TGTGCCAGCAGTTCGCCACGGTCGGGGCTTGATGGCTACACCTTA. It encodes CASSSPRSGLDGYTL.

The J gene is TRBJ1-3, the V gene TRBV6-6; 8 bases map to TRBD1. Germline loops: CDR1 MNHNY, CDR2 SVGAGI (reference sequence). The CDR3 contains 15 residues. V shed 6 bases and J 2 bases; nucleotides not matched to a gene: 6. CDR3 coding DNA: TGTGCCAGCAGCGACAGGGGTGGGACTGGAAACACCATATATTTT. It encodes CASSDRGGTGNTIYF.

This clonotype was picked up one time. At one of its ends the junction is not consistent with the germline gene, which may arise from a read error. This rearrangement joins TRBV13 to TRBJ2-7, with 9 bases fitting TRBD1. Germline V CDR1 and CDR2: PRHDT, FYEKMQ (reference sequence). The CDR3 runs 15 residues. The CDR3 here is CACSLVGTGTYEQYF. The DNA for the CDR3 is TGTGCCTGCAGCTTAGTGGGGACAGGGACCTACGAGCAGTACTTC.

Ten or more counts support this clonotype. The chain joins TRBV6-5 to TRBJ2-5, with D perhaps matching TRBD2 (6 bases). The length of the CDR3 is 15 residues. Germline V gene data show CDR1 as MNHEY and CDR2 as SVGAGI. V lost 4 bases, J lost 0 bases, and 12 bases lay in between. CDR3 residues: CASSSARDYQETQYF. The CDR3 DNA follows: TGTGCCAGCAGTTCCGCCAGGGACTACCAAGAGACCCAGTACTTC.

In this sample, this clonotype turned up many times. The chain employs TRBV11-2 and TRBJ1-1; tentatively, D is TRBD1 (5 bases). Trimming stripped 5 bases from V and 1 base from J, with 14 bases between. The CDR3 sequence is 15 residues long. Per the germline V gene, CDR1 is SGHAT and CDR2 is FQNNGV. The CDR3 sequence: CASSHSLQGNTEAFF. The CDR3 DNA sequence: TGTGCCAGCAGCCACAGTCTGCAGGGGAACACTGAAGCTTTCTTT. Filled out from reference TRBV11-2 and TRBJ1-1, the complete variable domain reads EAGVAQSPRYKIIEKRQSVAFWCNPISGHATLYWYQQILGQGPKLLIQFQNNGVVDDSQLPKDRFSAERLKGVDSTLKIQPAKLEDSAVYLCASSHSLQGNTEAFFGQGTRLTVV.

Of note for this clonotype: This clone may be a read error of a much larger clone one base away. In this CDR3 the conserved last residue, phenylalanine or tryptophan, is missing, so a read error is likely. V and J are TRBV7-6 and TRBJ2-1; TRBD2 agrees at 14 bases. Germline V gene data show CDR1 as SGHVS and CDR2 as FNYEAQ. The CDR3 consists of 15 residues. V gave up 5 bases and J gave up 7 bases; unmatched junction bases: 4. CDR3 DNA: TGTGCCAGCAGCGTCGGGACTAGCGGGAGAAATGAGCAGTTCTTA. It yields the protein CASSVGTSGRNEQFL.

The rearrangement joins TRBV27 to TRBJ1-6; no clear D gene. The germline V gene encodes CDR1 MNHEY and CDR2 SMNVEV (reference sequence). Trimming took 1 base from V and 8 from J, leaving 18 bases between them. The CDR3 length is 17 residues. CDR3 DNA: TGTGCCAGCAGTTTATTGAGTACCTGGGTGGGTGATTCACCCCTCCACTTT. Protein product: CASSLLSTWVGDSPLHF.

This clonotype appeared many times. The chain uses TRBV7-9 and TRBJ1-2, with 8 bases identical to TRBD1. This CDR3 is 17 amino acids long. Trimming cost V 4 bases and J 3 bases; bases outside gene matches: 13. In germline, CDR1 is SEHNR, CDR2 FQNEAQ (reference sequence). The CDR3, as DNA: TGTGCCAGCAGCTCACCCGCGACAGGGGAGTATTACTATGGCTACACCTTC. It specifies CASSSPATGEYYYGYTF.

This clonotype occurred a few times. The CDR3 DNA is TGTGCCAGCAGTTACCCCTCGCTCGGAAGCGGCCGGGACATCTTGAGCACTGAAGCTTTCTTT. It is translated as CASSYPSLGSGRDILSTEAFF. The J gene is TRBJ1-1, the V gene TRBV6-2 or TRBV6-3; TRBD1 might be the D (6 bases). This CDR3 is 21 amino acids long. With 2 bases removed from V and 4 bases from J, the gap between germline ends came to 32 bases. Germline CDR1 and CDR2: MNHEY and SVGEGT.

CDR3 loop: CASSEARGAYNEQFF. The DNA of the CDR3 is TGTGCCAGCAGTGAAGCGAGGGGGGCCTACAATGAGCAGTTCTTC. The chain recombines TRBV2 with TRBJ2-1; D tentatively fits TRBD1 or TRBD2 (6 bases each). This CDR3 has 15 amino acids. Trimming stripped 0 bases from V and 2 bases from J, with 8 bases between. From germline, CDR1 is SNHLY and CDR2 FYNNEI.

This clonotype was detected ten times or more. J is TRBJ1-2 and V is TRBV7-9; D might be TRBD1 (5 bases). The CDR3 length is 15 residues. CDR1 is SEHNR, CDR2 FQNEAQ, per germline (reference sequence). Trimming left V 4 bases short and J 8 bases short, with 20 bases between. CDR3 sequence: CASSSGRLEKGGYTF. CDR3 nucleotide sequence: TGTGCCAGCAGCTCGGGACGCCTGGAGAAAGGGGGCTACACCTTC.